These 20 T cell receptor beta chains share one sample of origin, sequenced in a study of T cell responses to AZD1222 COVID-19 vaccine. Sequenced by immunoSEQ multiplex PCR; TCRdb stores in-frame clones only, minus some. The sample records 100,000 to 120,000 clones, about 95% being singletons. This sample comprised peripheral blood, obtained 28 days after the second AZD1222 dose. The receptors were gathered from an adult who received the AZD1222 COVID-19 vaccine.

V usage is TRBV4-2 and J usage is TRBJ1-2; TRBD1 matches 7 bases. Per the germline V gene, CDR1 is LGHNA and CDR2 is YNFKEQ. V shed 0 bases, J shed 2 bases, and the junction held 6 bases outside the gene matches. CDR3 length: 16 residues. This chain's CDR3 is CASSQDAGQDNYGYTF. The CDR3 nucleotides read TGTGCCAGCAGCCAAGATGCAGGACAGGACAACTATGGCTACACCTTC.

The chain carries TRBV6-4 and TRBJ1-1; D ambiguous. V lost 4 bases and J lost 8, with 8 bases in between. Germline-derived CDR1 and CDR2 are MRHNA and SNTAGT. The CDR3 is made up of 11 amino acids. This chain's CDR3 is CASSAGGEAFF. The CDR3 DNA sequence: TGTGCCAGCAGTGCCGGAGGGGAAGCTTTCTTT.

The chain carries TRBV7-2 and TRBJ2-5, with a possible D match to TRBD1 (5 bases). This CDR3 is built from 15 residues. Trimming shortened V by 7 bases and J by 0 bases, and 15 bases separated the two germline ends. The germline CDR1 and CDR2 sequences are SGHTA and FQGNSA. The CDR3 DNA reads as TGTGCCAGCACCCCAGCTGGGGCCTACCAAGAGACCCAGTACTTC. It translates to CASTPAGAYQETQYF.

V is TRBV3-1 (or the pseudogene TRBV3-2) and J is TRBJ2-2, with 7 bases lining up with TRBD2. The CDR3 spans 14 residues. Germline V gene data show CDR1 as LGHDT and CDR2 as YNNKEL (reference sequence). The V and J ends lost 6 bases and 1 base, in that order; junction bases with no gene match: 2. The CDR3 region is CASRWGGNTGELFF. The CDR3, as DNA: TGTGCCAGCAGATGGGGGGGGAACACCGGGGAGCTGTTTTTT.

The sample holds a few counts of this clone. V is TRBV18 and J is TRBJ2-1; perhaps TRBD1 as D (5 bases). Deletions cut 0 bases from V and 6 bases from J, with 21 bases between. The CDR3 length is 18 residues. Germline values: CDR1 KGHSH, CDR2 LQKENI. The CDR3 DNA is TGTGCCAGCTCACCACCTGGTTTTGTAGGGGCAGATGGCAATGAGCAGTTCTTC. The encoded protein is CASSPPGFVGADGNEQFF.

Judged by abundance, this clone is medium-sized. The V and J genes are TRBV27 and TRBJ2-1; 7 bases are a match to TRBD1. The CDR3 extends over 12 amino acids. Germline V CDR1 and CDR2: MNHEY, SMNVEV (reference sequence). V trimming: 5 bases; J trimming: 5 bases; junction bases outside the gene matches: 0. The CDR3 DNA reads TGTGCCAGCAGTGGGACAGACAATGAGCAGTTCTTC. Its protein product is CASSGTDNEQFF.

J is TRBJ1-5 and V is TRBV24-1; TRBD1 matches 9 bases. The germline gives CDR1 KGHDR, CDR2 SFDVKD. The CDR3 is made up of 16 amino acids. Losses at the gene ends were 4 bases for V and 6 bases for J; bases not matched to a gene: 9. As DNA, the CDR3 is TGTGCCACCAGTGACCTGGACAGGGGTAACGGTCAGCCCCAGCATTTT. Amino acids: CATSDLDRGNGQPQHF.

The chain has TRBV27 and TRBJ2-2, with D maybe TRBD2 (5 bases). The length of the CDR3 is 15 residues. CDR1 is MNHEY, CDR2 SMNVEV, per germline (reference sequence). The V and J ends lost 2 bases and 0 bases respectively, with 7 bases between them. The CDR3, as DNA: TGTGCCAGCAGTTTACGGACTGCGAACACCGGGGAGCTGTTTTTT. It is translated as CASSLRTANTGELFF.

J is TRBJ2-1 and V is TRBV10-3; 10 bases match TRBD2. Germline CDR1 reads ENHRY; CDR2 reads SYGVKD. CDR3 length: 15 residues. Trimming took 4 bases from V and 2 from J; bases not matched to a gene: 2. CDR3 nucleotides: TGTGCCATCAGTGTTAGCGGGGGGCCCTACAATGAGCAGTTCTTC. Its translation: CAISVSGGPYNEQFF.

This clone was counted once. The CDR3 DNA is TGCGCCAGCAGCAAGGACAGTTCCCTAGCCAAAAACATTCAGTACTTC. Its protein product is CASSKDSSLAKNIQYF. The chain joins TRBV5-1 to TRBJ2-4, with TRBD1 as a possible D gene (6 bases). The germline gives CDR1 SGHRS, CDR2 YFSETQ. The CDR3 covers 16 residues. Trimming pared 4 bases from V and 0 bases from J, leaving 14 bases between.

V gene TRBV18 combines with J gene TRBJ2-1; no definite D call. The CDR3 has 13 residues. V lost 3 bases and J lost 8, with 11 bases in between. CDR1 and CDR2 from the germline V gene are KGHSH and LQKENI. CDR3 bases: TGTGCCAGCTCACCGCGCGGATGGGATGAGCAGTTCTTC. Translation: CASSPRGWDEQFF. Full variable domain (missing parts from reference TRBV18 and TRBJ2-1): NAGVMQNPRHLVRRRGQEARLRCSPMKGHSHVYWYRQLPEEGLKFMVYLQKENIIDESGMPKERFSAEFPKEGPSILRIQQVVRGDSAAYFCASSPRGWDEQFFGPGTRLTVL.

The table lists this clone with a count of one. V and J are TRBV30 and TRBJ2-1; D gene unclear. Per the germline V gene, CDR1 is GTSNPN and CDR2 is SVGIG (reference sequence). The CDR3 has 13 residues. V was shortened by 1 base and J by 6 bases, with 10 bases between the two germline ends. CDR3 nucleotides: TGTGCCTGGAGTGACGACCTAGGCAATGAGCAGTTCTTC. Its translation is CAWSDDLGNEQFF.

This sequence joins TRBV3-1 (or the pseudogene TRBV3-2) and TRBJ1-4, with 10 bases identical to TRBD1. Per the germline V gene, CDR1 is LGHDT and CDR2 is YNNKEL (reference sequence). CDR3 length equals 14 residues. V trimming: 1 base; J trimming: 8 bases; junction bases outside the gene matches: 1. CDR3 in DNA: TGTGCCAGCAGCCAAGTGACAGGGGGCGAAAAACTGTTTTTT. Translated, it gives CASSQVTGGEKLFF.

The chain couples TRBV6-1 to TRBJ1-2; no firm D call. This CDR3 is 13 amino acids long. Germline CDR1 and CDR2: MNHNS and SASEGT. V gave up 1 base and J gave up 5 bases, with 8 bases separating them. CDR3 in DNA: TGTGCCAGCAGTGAAGAGGGTTCGTATGGCTACACCTTC. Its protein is CASSEEGSYGYTF.

CDR3: CASSPIGRDVYGYTF. Written as DNA, the CDR3 is TGTGCCAGCAGCCCGATAGGACGGGACGTCTATGGCTACACCTTC. The genes are TRBV11-2 and TRBJ1-2, with a tentative D call TRBD1 (5 bases). Germline V lookup: CDR1 SGHAT, CDR2 FQNNGV. The CDR3 has 15 residues. V was clipped by 5 bases and J by 4 bases, with 17 bases between them.

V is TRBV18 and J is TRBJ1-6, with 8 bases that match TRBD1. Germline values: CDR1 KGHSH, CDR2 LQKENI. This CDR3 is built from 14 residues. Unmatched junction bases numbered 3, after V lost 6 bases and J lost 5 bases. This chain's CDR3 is CASSQDRDNSPLHF. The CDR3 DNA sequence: TGTGCCAGCTCGCAGGACAGGGATAATTCACCCCTCCACTTT.

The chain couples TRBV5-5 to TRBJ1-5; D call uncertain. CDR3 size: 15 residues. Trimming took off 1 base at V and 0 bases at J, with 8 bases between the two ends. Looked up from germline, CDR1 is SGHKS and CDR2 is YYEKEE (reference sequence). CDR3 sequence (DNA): TGTGCCAGCAGCTTGACCCCGGGTAGCAATCAGCCCCAGCATTTT. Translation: CASSLTPGSNQPQHF.

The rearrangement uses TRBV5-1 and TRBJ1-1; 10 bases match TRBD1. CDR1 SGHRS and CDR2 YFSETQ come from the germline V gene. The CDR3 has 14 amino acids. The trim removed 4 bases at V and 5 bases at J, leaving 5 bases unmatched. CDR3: CASSLRTGGTEAFF. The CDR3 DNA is TGCGCCAGCAGCCTCCGGACAGGGGGGACTGAAGCTTTCTTT.

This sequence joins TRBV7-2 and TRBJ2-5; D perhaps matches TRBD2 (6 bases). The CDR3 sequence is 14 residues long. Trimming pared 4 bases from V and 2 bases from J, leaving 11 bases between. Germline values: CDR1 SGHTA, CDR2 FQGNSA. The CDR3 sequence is CASSSRAGQETQYF. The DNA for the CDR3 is TGTGCCAGCAGCTCGCGGGCGGGGCAAGAGACCCAGTACTTC.

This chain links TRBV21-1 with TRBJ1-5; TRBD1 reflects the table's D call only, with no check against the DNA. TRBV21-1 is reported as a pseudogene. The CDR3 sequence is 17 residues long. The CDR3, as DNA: TGTGCCAGCAGCAAAGGATCAGCAAACAGGGGGCAAGCGGCCCAGCATTTT. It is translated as CASSKGSANRGQAAQHF.